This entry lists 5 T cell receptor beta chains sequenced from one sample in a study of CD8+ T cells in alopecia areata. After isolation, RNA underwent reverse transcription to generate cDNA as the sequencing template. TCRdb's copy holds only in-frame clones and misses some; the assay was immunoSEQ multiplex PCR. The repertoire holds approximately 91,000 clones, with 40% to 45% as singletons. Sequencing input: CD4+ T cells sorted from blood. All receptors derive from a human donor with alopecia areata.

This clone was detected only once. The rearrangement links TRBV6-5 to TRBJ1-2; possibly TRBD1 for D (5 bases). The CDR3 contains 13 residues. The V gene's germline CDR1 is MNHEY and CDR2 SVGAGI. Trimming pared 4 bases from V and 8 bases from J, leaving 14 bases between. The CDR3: CASSWVSGGGYTF. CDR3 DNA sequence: TGTGCCAGCAGTTGGGTCTCCGGGGGAGGCTACACCTTC.

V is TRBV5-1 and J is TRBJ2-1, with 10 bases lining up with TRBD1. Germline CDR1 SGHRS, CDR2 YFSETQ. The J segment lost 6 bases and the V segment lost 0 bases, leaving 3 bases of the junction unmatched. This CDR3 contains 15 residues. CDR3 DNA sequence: TGCGCCAGCAGCTTGGTGGGACAGGGGACCAATGAGCAGTTCTTC. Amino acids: CASSLVGQGTNEQFF. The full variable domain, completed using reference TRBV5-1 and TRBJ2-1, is KAGVTQTPRYLIKTRGQQVTLSCSPISGHRSVSWYQQTPGQGLQFLFEYFSETQRNKGNFPGRFSGRQFSNSRSEMNVSTLELGDSALYLCASSLVGQGTNEQFFGPGTRLTVL.

The CDR3 spells CASSLTAINQPQHF. CDR3 DNA: TGCGCCAGCAGCCTCACGGCGATTAATCAGCCCCAGCATTTT. The chain recombines TRBV4-1 with TRBJ1-5; D uncertain. The CDR3 has 14 amino acids. Germline V lookup: CDR1 MGHRA, CDR2 YSYEKL. V was clipped by 4 bases and J by 4 bases, with 11 bases between them.

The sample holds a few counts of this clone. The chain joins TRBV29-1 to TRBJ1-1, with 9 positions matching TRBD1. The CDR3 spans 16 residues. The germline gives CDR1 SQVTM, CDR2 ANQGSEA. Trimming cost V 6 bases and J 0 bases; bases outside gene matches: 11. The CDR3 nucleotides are TGCAGCGTCTTCGGGACAGGGAGAGGAATGAACACTGAAGCTTTCTTT. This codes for CSVFGTGRGMNTEAFF.

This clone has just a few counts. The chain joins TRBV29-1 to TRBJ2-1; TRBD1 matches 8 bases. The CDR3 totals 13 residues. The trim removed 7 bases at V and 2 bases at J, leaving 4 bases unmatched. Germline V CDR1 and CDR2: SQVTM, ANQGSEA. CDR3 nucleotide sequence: TGCAGCGCAAGGACAGGGACCTACAATGAGCAGTTCTTC. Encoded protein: CSARTGTYNEQFF.